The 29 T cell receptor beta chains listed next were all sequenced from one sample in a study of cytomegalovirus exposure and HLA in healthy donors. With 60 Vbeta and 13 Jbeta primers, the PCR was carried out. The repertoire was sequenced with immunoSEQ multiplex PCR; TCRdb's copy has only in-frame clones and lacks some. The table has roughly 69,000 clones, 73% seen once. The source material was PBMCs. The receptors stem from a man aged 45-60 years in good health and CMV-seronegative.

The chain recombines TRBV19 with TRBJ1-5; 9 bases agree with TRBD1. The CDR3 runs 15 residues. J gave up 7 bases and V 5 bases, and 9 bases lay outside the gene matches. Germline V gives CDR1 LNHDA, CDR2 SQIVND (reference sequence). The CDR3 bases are TGTGCCAGTAGTGTGGGACAGGGAAGGCGGCAGCCCCAGCATTTT. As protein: CASSVGQGRRQPQHF.

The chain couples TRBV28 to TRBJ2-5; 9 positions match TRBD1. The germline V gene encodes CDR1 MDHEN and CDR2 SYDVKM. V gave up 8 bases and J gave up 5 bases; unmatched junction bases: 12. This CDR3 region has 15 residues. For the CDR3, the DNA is TGTGCCAGCGGACCAACAGGGGGCGCAGGGGAGACCCAGTACTTC. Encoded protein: CASGPTGGAGETQYF.

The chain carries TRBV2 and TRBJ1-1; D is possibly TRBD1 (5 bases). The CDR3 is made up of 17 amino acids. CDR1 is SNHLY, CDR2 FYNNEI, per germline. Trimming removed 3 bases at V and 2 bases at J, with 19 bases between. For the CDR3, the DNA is TGTGCCAGCAGTGAGCGGATCCCCGGGGGGATAAACACTGAAGCTTTCTTT. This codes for CASSERIPGGINTEAFF.

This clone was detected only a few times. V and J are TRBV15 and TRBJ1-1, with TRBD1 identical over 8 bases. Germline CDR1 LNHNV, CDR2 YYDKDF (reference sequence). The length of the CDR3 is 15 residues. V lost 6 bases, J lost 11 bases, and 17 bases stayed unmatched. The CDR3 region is CATSLSRGQIVRAFF. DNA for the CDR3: TGTGCCACCAGTCTATCCAGGGGGCAGATTGTCCGGGCTTTCTTT.

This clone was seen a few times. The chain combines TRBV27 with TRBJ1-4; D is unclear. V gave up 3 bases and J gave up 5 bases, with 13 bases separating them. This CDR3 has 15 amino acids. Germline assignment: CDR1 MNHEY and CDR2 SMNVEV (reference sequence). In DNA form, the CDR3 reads TGTGCCAGCAGTTTCAATCGCGGCCTCAATGAAAAACTGTTTTTT. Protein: CASSFNRGLNEKLFF.

DNA of the CDR3: TGTGCCAGCAGTTTAGATCCGACAGGGGACGAGCAGTACTTC. This translates into CASSLDPTGDEQYF. The chain employs TRBV27 and TRBJ2-7, with 8 bases lining up with TRBD1. CDR3 length equals 14 residues. The J segment lost 5 bases and the V segment lost 2 bases, leaving 5 bases of the junction unmatched. Germline lookup yields CDR1 MNHEY and CDR2 SMNVEV (reference sequence).

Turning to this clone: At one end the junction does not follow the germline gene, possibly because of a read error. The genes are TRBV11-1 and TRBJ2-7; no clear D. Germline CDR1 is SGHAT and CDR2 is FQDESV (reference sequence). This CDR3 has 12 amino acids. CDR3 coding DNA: TGTGCCAGCAGCTTAGGGGCCTACGTGCAGTACTTC. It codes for CASSLGAYVQYF.

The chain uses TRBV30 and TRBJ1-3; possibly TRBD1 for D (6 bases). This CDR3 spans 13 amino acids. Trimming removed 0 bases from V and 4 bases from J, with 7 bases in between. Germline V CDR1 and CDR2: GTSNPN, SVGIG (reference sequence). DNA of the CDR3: TGTGCCTGGAGTGTACAGGGCGGAAACACCATATATTTT. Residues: CAWSVQGGNTIYF. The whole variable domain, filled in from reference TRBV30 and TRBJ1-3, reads SQTIHQWPATLVQPVGSPLSLECTVEGTSNPNLYWYRQAAGRGLQLLFYSVGIGQISSEVPQNLSASRPQDRQFILSSKKLLLSDSGFYLCAWSVQGGNTIYFGEGSWLTVV.

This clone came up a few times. The CDR3 region is CASSDTGGYGYTF. CDR3 nucleotides: TGTGCCAGCAGTGATACAGGGGGGTATGGCTACACCTTC. The rearrangement uses TRBV6-6 and TRBJ1-2; 8 bases match TRBD1. The germline V gene has CDR1 MNHNY and CDR2 SVGAGI (reference sequence). This CDR3 contains 13 residues. After removal of 5 bases from V and 5 bases from J, the junction contained 4 bases not matched to a gene.

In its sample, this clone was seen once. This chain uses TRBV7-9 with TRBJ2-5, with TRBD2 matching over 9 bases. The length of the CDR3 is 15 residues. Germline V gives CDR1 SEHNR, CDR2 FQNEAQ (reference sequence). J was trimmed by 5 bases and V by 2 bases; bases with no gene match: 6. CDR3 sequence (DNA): TGTGCCAGCAGCTTAAGGCGGGGGGGCCGGGAGACCCAGTACTTC. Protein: CASSLRRGGRETQYF.

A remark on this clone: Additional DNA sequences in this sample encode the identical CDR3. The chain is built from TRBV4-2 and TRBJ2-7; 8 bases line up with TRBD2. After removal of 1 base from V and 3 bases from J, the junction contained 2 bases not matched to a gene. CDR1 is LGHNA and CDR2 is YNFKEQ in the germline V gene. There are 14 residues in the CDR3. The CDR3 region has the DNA TGTGCCAGCAGCCAAGGGGCGGGGGGCTACGAGCAGTACTTC. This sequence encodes CASSQGAGGYEQYF.

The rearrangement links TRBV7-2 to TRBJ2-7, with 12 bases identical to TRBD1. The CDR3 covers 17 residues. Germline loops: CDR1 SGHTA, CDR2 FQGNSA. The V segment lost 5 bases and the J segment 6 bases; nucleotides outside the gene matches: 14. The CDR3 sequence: CASSLNGWGTGGSEQYF. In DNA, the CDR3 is TGTGCCAGCAGCCTAAACGGTTGGGGGACAGGGGGCTCCGAGCAGTACTTC.

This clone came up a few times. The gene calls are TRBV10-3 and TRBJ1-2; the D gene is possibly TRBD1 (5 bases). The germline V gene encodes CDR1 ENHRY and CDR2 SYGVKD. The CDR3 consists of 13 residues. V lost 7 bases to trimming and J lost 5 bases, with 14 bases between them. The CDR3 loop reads CAITSGGEYGYTF. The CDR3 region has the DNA TGTGCCATCACCTCGGGAGGGGAATATGGCTACACCTTC.

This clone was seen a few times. Here the CDR3 DNA reads TGTGCCAGCAGGAGGGGAGGGATCAGCCCCTACGAGCAGTACTTC. Translated, it gives CASRRGGISPYEQYF. The J gene is TRBJ2-7, the V gene TRBV2, with 7 bases that match TRBD2. V dropped 6 bases and J dropped 2; count of bases not matched to a gene: 10. The CDR3 has 15 amino acids. In germline, CDR1 is SNHLY, CDR2 FYNNEI.

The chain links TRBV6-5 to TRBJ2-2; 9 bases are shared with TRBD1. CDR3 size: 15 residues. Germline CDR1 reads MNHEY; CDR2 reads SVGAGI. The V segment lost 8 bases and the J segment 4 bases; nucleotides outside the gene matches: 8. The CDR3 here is CASFGTGFTTGELFF. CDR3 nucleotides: TGTGCCAGCTTCGGGACAGGGTTTACCACCGGGGAGCTGTTTTTT.

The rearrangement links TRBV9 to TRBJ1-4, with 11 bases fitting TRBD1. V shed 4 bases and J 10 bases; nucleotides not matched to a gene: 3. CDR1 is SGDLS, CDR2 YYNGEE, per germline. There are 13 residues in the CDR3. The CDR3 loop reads CASSYGTGGKLFF. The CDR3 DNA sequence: TGTGCCAGCAGCTACGGGACAGGGGGAAAACTGTTTTTT.

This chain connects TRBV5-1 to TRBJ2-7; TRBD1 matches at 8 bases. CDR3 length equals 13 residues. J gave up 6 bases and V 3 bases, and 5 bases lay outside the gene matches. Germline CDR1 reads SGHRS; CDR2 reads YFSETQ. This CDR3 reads CASSSYDRGEQYF. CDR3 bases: TGCGCCAGCAGCTCATACGACAGGGGCGAGCAGTACTTC.

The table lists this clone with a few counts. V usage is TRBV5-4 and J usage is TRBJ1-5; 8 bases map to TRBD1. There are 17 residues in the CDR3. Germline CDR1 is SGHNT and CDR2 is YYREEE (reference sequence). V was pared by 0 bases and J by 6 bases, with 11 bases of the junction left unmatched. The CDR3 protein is CASSLGVGQGGGQPQHF. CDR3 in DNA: TGTGCCAGCAGCTTGGGAGTCGGACAGGGCGGAGGTCAGCCCCAGCATTTT.

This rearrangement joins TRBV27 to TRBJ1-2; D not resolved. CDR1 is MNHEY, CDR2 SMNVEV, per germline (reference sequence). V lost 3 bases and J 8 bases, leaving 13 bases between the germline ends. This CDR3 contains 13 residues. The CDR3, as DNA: TGTGCCAGCAGTTTCTCAGGCGGGAAAGGCTACACCTTC. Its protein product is CASSFSGGKGYTF.

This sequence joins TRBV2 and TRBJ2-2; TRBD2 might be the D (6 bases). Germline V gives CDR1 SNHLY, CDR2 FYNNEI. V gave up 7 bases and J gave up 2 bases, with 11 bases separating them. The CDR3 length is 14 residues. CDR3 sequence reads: CASNRRENTGELFF. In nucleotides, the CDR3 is TGTGCCAGCAACAGGCGGGAAAACACCGGGGAGCTGTTTTTT. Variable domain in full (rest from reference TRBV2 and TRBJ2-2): EPEVTQTPSHQVTQMGQEVILRCVPISNHLYFYWYRQILGQKVEFLVSFYNNEISEKSEIFDDQFSVERPDGSNFTLKIRSTKLEDSAMYFCASNRRENTGELFFGEGSRLTVL.

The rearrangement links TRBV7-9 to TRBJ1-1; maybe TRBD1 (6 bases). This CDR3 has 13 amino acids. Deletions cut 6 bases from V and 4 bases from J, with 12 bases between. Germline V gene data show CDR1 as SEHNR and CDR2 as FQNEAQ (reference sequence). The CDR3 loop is CASSPQGSTEAFF. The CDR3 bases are TGTGCCAGCAGTCCTCAGGGGAGCACTGAAGCTTTCTTT.

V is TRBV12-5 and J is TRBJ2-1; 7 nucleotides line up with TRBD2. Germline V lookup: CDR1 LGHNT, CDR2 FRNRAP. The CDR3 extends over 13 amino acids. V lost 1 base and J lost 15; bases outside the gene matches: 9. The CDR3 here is CASGLGGGLRRFF. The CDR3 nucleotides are TGTGCTAGTGGTTTGGGCGGGGGACTGAGAAGGTTCTTC.

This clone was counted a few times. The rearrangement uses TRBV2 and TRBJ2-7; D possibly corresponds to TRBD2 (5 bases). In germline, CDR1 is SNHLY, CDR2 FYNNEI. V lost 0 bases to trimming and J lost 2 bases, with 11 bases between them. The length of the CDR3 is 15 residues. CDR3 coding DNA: TGTGCCAGCAGTGAAGCGGTAGCCGGGGCCTACGAGCAGTACTTC. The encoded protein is CASSEAVAGAYEQYF.

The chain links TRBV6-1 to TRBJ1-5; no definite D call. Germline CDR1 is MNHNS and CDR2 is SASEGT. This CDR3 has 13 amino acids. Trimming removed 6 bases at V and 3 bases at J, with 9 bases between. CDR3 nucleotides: TGTGCCAGCAGGTTTGAGGTCAATCAGCCCCAGCATTTT. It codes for CASRFEVNQPQHF.

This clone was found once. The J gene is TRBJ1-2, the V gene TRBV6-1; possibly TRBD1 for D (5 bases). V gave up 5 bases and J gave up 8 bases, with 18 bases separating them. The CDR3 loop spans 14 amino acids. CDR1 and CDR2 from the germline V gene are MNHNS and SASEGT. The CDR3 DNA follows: TGTGCCAGCAGTCCCATTAGCCGGGGGGAGGGCTACACCTTC. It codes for CASSPISRGEGYTF.

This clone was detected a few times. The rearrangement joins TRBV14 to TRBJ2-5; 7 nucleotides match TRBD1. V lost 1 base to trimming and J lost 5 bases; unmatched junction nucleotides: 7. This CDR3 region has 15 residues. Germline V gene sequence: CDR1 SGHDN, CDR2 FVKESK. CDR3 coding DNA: TGTGCCAGCAGCCAAGGACAGGGACGGCGGGAGACCCAGTACTTC. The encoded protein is CASSQGQGRRETQYF.

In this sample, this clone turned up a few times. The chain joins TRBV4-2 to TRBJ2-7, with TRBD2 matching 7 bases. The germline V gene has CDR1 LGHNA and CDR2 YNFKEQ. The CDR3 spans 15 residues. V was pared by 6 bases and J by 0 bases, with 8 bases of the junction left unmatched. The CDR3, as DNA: TGTGCCAGCAGTCGCCCGGGAGGTATCTCCTACGAGCAGTACTTC. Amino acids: CASSRPGGISYEQYF.

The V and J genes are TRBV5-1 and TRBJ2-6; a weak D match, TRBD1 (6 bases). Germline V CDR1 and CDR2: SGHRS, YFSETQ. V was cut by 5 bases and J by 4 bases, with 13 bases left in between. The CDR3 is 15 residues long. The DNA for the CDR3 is TGCGCCAGCAGGGTTACAGGGAACGGGGCCAACGTCCTGACTTTC. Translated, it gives CASRVTGNGANVLTF. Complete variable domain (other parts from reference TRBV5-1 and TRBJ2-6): KAGVTQTPRYLIKTRGQQVTLSCSPISGHRSVSWYQQTPGQGLQFLFEYFSETQRNKGNFPGRFSGRQFSNSRSEMNVSTLELGDSALYLCASRVTGNGANVLTFGAGSRLTVL.

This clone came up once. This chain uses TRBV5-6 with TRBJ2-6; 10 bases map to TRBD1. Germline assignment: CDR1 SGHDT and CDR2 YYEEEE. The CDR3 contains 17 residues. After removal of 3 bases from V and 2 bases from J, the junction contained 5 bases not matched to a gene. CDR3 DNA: TGTGCCAGCAGCTCGGGACAGGGGATAGCTGGGGCCAACGTCCTGACTTTC. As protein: CASSSGQGIAGANVLTF.